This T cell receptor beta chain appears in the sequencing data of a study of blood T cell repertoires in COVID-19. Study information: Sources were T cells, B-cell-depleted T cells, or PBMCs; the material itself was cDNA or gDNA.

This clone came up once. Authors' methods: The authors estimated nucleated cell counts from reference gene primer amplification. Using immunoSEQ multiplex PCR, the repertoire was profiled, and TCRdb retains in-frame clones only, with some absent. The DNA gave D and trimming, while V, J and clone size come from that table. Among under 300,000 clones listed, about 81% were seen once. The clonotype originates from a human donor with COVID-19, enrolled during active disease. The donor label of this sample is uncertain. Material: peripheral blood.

CDR3 in amino acids: CASSVRQGGNEKLFF. CDR3 nucleotides: TGTGCCAGTAGCGTACGGCAGGGAGGGAATGAAAAACTGTTTTTT. The chain is built from TRBV19 and TRBJ1-4, with D perhaps matching TRBD1 (5 bases). The CDR3 sequence is 15 residues long. The V end was cut by 6 bases, the J end by 5 bases, with 16 bases between. Germline lookup yields CDR1 LNHDA and CDR2 SQIVND (reference sequence). Full variable domain (rest looked up from reference TRBV19 and TRBJ1-4): DGGITQSPKYLFRKEGQNVTLSCEQNLNHDAMYWYRQDPGQGLRLIYYSQIVNDFQKGDIAEGYSVSREKKESFPLTVTSAQKNPTAFYLCASSVRQGGNEKLFFGSGTQLSVL.